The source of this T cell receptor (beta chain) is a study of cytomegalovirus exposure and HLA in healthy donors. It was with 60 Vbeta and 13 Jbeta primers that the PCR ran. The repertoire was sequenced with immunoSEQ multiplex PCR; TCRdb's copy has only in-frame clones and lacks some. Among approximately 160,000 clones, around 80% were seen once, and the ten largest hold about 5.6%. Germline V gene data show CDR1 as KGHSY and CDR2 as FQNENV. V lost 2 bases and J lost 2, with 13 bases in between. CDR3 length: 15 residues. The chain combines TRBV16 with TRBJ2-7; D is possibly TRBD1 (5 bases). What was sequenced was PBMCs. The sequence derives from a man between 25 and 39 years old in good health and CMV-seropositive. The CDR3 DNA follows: TGTGCCAGCAGCCAAGGGGCAGGGTTACCCTACGAGCAGTACTTC. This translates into CASSQGAGLPYEQYF. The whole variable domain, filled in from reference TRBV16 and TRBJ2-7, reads GEEVAQTPKHLVRGEGQKAKLYCAPIKGHSYVFWYQQVLKNEFKFLISFQNENVFDETGMPKERFSAKCLPNSPCSLEIQATKLEDSAVYFCASSQGAGLPYEQYFGPGTRLTVT.